Listed below are T cell receptor beta chains from one sample, sequenced in a study of T cell repertoires in cytomegalovirus infection. These receptors have no identified antigens. TCRdb reprocessed the reads with MiXCR, giving one entry per CDR3 protein. In the table there are about 310,000 distinct CDR3 sequences, around 25% of which are singletons. The material sequenced was cultured PBMCs, taken from culture after CMV antigen stimulation. Every receptor here comes from a human donor in good health (CMV status not recorded). Some clones in this sample may be carry-over from other donors' samples. The CDR3 runs from the conserved cysteine through the conserved F or W. Each record gives: V gene, J gene, clone size, D gene, CDR3 protein, CDR3 DNA. The D gene is left open where the match is weak. Only part of the rows carry a size: once, few, many, or a class if the clone is expanded.

V gene: TRBV6-1
J gene: TRBJ2-1
clone size: few
D gene: TRBD2
CDR3 protein: CASNLSGTSGIVNEQFF
CDR3 DNA: TGTGCCAGTAACCTTTCCGGGACTAGCGGGATAGTGAATGAGCAGTTCTTC

V gene: TRBV7-2
J gene: TRBJ2-1
clone size: many
D gene: NA
CDR3 protein: CASSFMFREQFF
CDR3 DNA: TGTGCCAGCAGCTTTATGTTTCGGGAGCAGTTCTTC

V gene: TRBV28
J gene: TRBJ1-5
clone size: NA
D gene: NA
CDR3 protein: CANSRSNQPQHF
CDR3 DNA: TGTGCCAACTCAAGGAGCAATCAGCCCCAGCATTTT

V gene: TRBV29-1
J gene: TRBJ1-1
clone size: NA
D gene: NA
CDR3 protein: CSVRRKQGTEAFF
CDR3 DNA: TGCAGCGTTCGACGGAAGCAGGGCACTGAAGCTTTCTTT

V gene: TRBV2
J gene: TRBJ2-1
clone size: NA
D gene: TRBD2
CDR3 protein: CASREGLGSLLNEQFF
CDR3 DNA: TGTGCCAGCAGGGAGGGACTAGGAAGTCTCCTCAATGAGCAGTTCTTC

V gene: TRBV6-2/TRBV6-3
J gene: TRBJ2-1
clone size: few
D gene: TRBD2
CDR3 protein: CASSYGGTNYNEQFF
CDR3 DNA: TGTGCCAGCAGTTACGGGGGGACTAACTACAATGAGCAGTTCTTC

V gene: TRBV7-9
J gene: TRBJ1-3
clone size: NA
D gene: NA
CDR3 protein: CASSYGNRVSGNTIYF
CDR3 DNA: TGTGCCAGCAGCTACGGTAACAGAGTCTCTGGAAACACCATATATTTT

V gene: TRBV7-2
J gene: TRBJ2-5
clone size: NA
D gene: NA
CDR3 protein: CASSLAGGAETQYF
CDR3 DNA: TGTGCCAGCAGCTTAGCGGGAGGAGCGGAGACCCAGTACTTC

V gene: TRBV11-2
J gene: TRBJ2-5
clone size: NA
D gene: TRBD2
CDR3 protein: CASRSNPGLASETQYF
CDR3 DNA: TGTGCCAGCAGGTCGAACCCGGGACTAGCAAGTGAGACCCAGTACTTC

V gene: TRBV28
J gene: TRBJ2-1
clone size: NA
D gene: TRBD2
CDR3 protein: CASSAVGLAGEKYNEQFF
CDR3 DNA: TGTGCCAGCAGTGCAGTGGGACTAGCGGGAGAGAAATACAATGAGCAGTTCTTC

V gene: TRBV12-3/TRBV12-4
J gene: TRBJ2-3
clone size: many
D gene: NA
CDR3 protein: CASSFVPSPTLTDTQYF
CDR3 DNA: TGTGCCAGCAGTTTCGTGCCCTCTCCCACTCTCACAGATACGCAGTATTTT

V gene: TRBV6-2/TRBV6-3
J gene: TRBJ1-6
clone size: few
D gene: NA
CDR3 protein: CASSYGLLSLHF
CDR3 DNA: TGTGCCAGCAGTTACGGACTCCTAAGCCTCCACTTT

V gene: TRBV20-1
J gene: TRBJ1-1
clone size: NA
D gene: NA
CDR3 protein: CSGRAVTGRTEAFF
CDR3 DNA: TGCAGTGGTCGAGCAGTGACAGGTCGCACTGAAGCTTTCTTT

V gene: TRBV18
J gene: TRBJ2-1
clone size: NA
D gene: TRBD2
CDR3 protein: CASSPGGSSSYNEQFF
CDR3 DNA: TGTGCCAGCTCTCCCGGGGGGAGTTCCTCCTACAATGAGCAGTTCTTC

V gene: TRBV12-3/TRBV12-4
J gene: TRBJ2-7
clone size: many
D gene: TRBD2
CDR3 protein: CASSPGGGSYEQYF
CDR3 DNA: TGTGCCAGCAGTCCCGGGGGAGGGAGTTACGAGCAGTACTTC

V gene: TRBV5-8
J gene: TRBJ1-1
clone size: once
D gene: NA
CDR3 protein: CASSRPGRAEAFF
CDR3 DNA: TGTGCCAGCAGCCGACCAGGGAGGGCTGAAGCTTTCTTT

V gene: TRBV12-3/TRBV12-4
J gene: TRBJ2-5
clone size: NA
D gene: TRBD2
CDR3 protein: CASTSSARLAGRGETQYF
CDR3 DNA: TGTGCCAGCACCTCGTCGGCGCGCCTAGCGGGCCGGGGAGAGACCCAGTACTTC

V gene: TRBV12-3/TRBV12-4
J gene: TRBJ1-5
clone size: NA
D gene: NA
CDR3 protein: CASARMQLNQPQHF
CDR3 DNA: TGTGCCAGCGCACGTATGCAGCTGAATCAGCCCCAGCATTTT

V gene: TRBV28
J gene: TRBJ1-5
clone size: NA
D gene: TRBD1
CDR3 protein: CASGPDRDDQPQHF
CDR3 DNA: TGTGCCAGCGGACCGGACAGGGATGATCAGCCCCAGCATTTT

V gene: TRBV7-8
J gene: TRBJ2-7
clone size: many
D gene: TRBD2
CDR3 protein: CASSSLSGVSYEQYF
CDR3 DNA: TGTGCCAGCAGCAGTCTTAGCGGGGTCTCCTACGAGCAGTACTTC

V gene: TRBV12-3/TRBV12-4
J gene: TRBJ1-1
clone size: few
D gene: TRBD1
CDR3 protein: CASRAGTVRAEAFF
CDR3 DNA: TGTGCCAGCAGAGCCGGGACAGTCAGGGCTGAAGCTTTCTTT

V gene: TRBV7-6
J gene: TRBJ2-7
clone size: few
D gene: TRBD2
CDR3 protein: CASSPAVAGGLAGYEQYF
CDR3 DNA: TGTGCCAGCAGCCCCGCCGTGGCAGGAGGACTAGCGGGGTACGAGCAGTACTTC

V gene: TRBV20-1
J gene: TRBJ2-3
clone size: few
D gene: TRBD1
CDR3 protein: CSVKQGAVDTQYF
CDR3 DNA: TGCAGTGTTAAACAGGGGGCGGTAGATACGCAGTATTTT

V gene: TRBV7-6
J gene: TRBJ1-1
clone size: few
D gene: TRBD1
CDR3 protein: CASSSRQGSTEAFF
CDR3 DNA: TGTGCCAGCAGCTCGAGACAGGGGAGCACTGAAGCTTTCTTT

V gene: TRBV7-2
J gene: TRBJ2-5
clone size: few
D gene: NA
CDR3 protein: CASSSGWGTQYF
CDR3 DNA: TGTGCCAGCAGCTCGGGATGGGGGACCCAGTACTTC